The clone carrying this T cell receptor (beta chain) was seen ten or more times. Its antigen is still unknown. Quantitative 5'-RACE with molecular barcodes produced the TCR beta libraries. MiXCR was run by TCRdb on the 5' RACE reads, yielding one entry per CDR3 protein. The sample shows more than 150,000 distinct CDR3 sequences, 15% to 20% of them seen only once. The data derive from a study of CD8 T cells in ankylosing spondylitis. J lost 10 bases, V lost 6 bases, and 8 bases had no gene match. This CDR3 comprises 12 residues. Germline V lookup: CDR1 SQVTM, CDR2 ANQGSEA. General study results and limits: There was reportedly significant enrichment of clones that were disease-linked in matched ankylosing spondylitis synovial fluid.

The chain is built from TRBV29-1 and TRBJ1-2; TRBD1 matches at 10 bases. The specimen sequenced was blood, either unsorted or a sorted T cell fraction (not recorded which). The source of this sequence is a male donor aged 5 to 30 with ankylosing spondylitis or in good health (not recorded which). Here the CDR3 reads CSVVRDRGDYTF. CDR3 nucleotide sequence: TGCAGCGTCGTACGGGACAGGGGTGACTACACCTTC.